The source of this T cell receptor (beta chain) is a study of early T cells in non-severe SARS-CoV-2 infection (dated by TCRdb to the early 2020s). Background on the whole study: TCR sequencing used bulk RNA from unsorted whole blood, so alpha and beta chains could not be paired. What the study reported, not specific to this receptor: VDJdb matching was skewed toward anti-spike CD8 responses and likely underestimated virus-specific expansions by missing private and CD4 specificities.

Library generation was performed with 5' RACE. For sequencing, a NextSeq 500 was employed. The TCR library protocol attached unique molecular identifiers to individual cDNA molecules to correct for sequencing error and PCR bias. Sequencing covered both TCR alpha and beta chains, and within each sample the abundances of alpha and beta sequences were tightly co-correlated. Per the source publication's procedure: Decombinator V4 was used to perform V gene, J gene and CDR3 annotation of TCR sequences. TCRs were defined as expanded if a significant change between any two time points was detected under a Poisson model with p below 0.0001. TCR abundances were normalised to the total number of TCRs sequenced per sample and expressed as counts per million. TRAV1-2 paired with TRAJ12, TRAJ20 or TRAJ33 defined MAIT TCRs, while TRAV10 paired with TRAJ18 defined iNKT TCRs. VDJdb, accessed 1 November 2021, was searched for CMV, EBV and SARS-CoV-2 annotated TCRs, with TCRs annotated for multiple antigens excluded. TCRdb redid the processing of the public reads, applying fastp at Q25 and MiXCR, and retained in-frame beta chains. Rows with a matching CDR3 protein are joined into one entry that keeps the most common DNA and genes. Here the V and J calls rest on TCRdb's processing, not on the authors' analysis. Counted in this sample were 26,000 or so distinct CDR3 sequences; about 4.5% of them appeared once. About 6% of the sample is held by the ten biggest clonotypes.

Spanning cysteine to phenylalanine, the CDR3 consists of 15 amino acids. Of the read, only the CDR3 DNA is kept; its 45 bases are in frame from base 1. CDR1 KGHDR and CDR2 SFDVKD were looked up in the germline V gene. Here V drops 7 bases and J drops 5 bases, and the junction holds 10 bases not matched to any gene. This clonotype was seen many times. Its antigen is still unknown. Per-nucleotide qualities are absent, and no much larger clonotype sits a single base away. A case-control design nested within a healthcare worker cohort in London, UK, was used, with weekly nasopharyngeal swab PCR tests and blood sampling performed. Healthcare workers were enrolled in the week of the UK lockdown, from 23 to 31 March 2020, and were followed every week for up to roughly 15 weeks.

The material sequenced was whole blood, taken at baseline. This TCR was recovered from an adult who was a healthcare worker with PCR-confirmed SARS-CoV-2 infection or an uninfected control (not recorded which). The sequence links TRBV24-1 to TRBJ2-1; 7 bases in the junction line up with TRBD1. CDR3 reads: CATSPWGTDNNEQFF. The DNA reads TGTGCCACCAGCCCTTGGGGGACAGACAACAATGAGCAGTTCTTC.